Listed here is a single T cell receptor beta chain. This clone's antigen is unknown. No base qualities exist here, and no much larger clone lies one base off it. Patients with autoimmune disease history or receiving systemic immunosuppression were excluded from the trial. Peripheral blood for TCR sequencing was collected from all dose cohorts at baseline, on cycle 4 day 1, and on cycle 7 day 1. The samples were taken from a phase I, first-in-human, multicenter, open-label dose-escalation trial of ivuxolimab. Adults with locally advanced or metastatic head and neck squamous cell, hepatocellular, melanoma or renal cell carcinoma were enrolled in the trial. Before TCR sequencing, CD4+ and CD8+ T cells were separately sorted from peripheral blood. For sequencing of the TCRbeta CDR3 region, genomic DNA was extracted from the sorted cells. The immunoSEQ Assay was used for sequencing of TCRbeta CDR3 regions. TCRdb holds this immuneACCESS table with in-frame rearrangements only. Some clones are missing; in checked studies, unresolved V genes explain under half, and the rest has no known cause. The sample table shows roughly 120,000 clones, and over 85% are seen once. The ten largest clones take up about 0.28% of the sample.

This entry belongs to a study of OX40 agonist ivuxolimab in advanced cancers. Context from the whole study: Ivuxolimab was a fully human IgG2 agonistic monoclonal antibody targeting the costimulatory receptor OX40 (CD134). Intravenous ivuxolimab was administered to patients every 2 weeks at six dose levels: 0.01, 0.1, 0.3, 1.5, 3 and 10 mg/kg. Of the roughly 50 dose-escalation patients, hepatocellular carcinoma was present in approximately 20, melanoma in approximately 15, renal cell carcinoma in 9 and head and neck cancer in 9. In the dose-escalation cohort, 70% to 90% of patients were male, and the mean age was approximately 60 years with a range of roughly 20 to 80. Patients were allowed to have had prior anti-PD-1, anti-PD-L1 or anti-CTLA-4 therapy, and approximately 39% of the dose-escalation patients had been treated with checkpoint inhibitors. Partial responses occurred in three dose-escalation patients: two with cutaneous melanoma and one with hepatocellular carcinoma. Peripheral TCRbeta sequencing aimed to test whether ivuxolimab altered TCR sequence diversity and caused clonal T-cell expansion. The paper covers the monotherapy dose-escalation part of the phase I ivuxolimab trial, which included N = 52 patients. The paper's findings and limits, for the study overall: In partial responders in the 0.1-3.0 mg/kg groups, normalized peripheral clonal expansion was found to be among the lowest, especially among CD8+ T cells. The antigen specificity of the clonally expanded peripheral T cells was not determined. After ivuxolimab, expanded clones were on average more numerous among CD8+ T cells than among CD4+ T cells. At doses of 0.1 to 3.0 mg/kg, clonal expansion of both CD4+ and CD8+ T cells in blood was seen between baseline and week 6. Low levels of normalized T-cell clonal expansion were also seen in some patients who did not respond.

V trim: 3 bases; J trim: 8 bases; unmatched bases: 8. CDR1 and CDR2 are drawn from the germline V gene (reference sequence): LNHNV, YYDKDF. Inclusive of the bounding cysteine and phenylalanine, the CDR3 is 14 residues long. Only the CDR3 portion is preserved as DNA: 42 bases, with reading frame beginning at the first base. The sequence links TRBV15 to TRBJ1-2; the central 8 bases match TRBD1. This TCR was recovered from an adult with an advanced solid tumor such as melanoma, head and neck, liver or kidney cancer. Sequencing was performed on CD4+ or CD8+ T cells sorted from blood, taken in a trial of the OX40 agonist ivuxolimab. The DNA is TGTGCCACCAGCAGTTCGGACAGGGTCTACGGCTACACCTTC. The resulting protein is CATSSSDRVYGYTF.